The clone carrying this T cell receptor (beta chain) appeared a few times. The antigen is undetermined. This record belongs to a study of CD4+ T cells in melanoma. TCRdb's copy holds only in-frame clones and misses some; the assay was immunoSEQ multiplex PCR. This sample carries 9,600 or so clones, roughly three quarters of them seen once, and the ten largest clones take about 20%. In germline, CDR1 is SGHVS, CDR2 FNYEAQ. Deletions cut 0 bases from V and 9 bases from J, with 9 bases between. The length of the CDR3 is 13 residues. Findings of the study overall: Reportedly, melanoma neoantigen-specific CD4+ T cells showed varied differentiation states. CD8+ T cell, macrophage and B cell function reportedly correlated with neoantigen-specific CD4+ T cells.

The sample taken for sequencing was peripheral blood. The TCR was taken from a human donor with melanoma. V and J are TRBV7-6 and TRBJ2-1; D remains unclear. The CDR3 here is CASSLAMGSEQFF. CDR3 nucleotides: TGTGCCAGCAGCTTAGCAATGGGCAGTGAGCAGTTCTTC.